The 27 T cell receptor beta chains reported below all come from one sample, sequenced in a study of patients and donors after allogeneic stem cell transplantation. TCRdb re-called the RT-PCR reads with MiXCR, one entry per CDR3 protein. The sample shows 390,000 or so distinct CDR3 sequences, 15% to 20% of them seen only once. The specimen was blood, either unsorted or a sorted T cell fraction (not recorded which). The receptors shown here come from a human donor who was either an allogeneic HSCT recipient or a stem cell or donor lymphocyte infusion donor (not recorded which). It is not recorded whose cells these are; they may come from a transplant donor.

This chain joins TRBV12-3 or TRBV12-4 and TRBJ1-1; D gene ambiguous. V lost 4 bases to trimming and J lost 0 bases, with 6 bases between them. The CDR3 covers 13 residues. CDR3 region: CASSSPVNTEAFF. CDR3 nucleotide sequence: TGTGCCAGCAGTTCCCCAGTGAACACTGAAGCTTTCTTT.

V usage is TRBV20-1 and J usage is TRBJ2-1, with TRBD1 as a possible D gene (6 bases). Germline V gene lookup returns CDR1 DFQATT and CDR2 SNEGSKA (reference sequence). The CDR3 has 12 residues. V lost 1 base, J lost 7 bases, and 8 bases lay in between. The CDR3 nucleotides are TGCAGTGCTAGAGCCACAGGGAATGAGCAGTTCTTC. It codes for CSARATGNEQFF.

This clonotype was observed a few times. This chain connects TRBV20-1 to TRBJ2-7; 7 positions agree with TRBD1. Germline lookup yields CDR1 DFQATT and CDR2 SNEGSKA (reference sequence). J gave up 3 bases and V 3 bases, and 11 bases lay outside the gene matches. CDR3 length equals 15 residues. CDR3 nucleotides: TGCAGTGCTAGGGACCGTGGGACAGAGATCTACGAGCAGTACTTC. Translated: CSARDRGTEIYEQYF.

The chain links TRBV2 to TRBJ1-6, with D maybe TRBD1 (5 bases). CDR3 length equals 14 residues. V was cut by 10 bases and J by 5 bases, with 15 bases left in between. Germline V gene data show CDR1 as SNHLY and CDR2 as FYNNEI. In nucleotides, the CDR3 is TGTGCCACGAGGGGTCTCGAAGATAATTCACCCCTCCACTTT. Encoded protein: CATRGLEDNSPLHF.

The sample holds a few counts of this clonotype. This chain uses TRBV12-3 or TRBV12-4 with TRBJ2-6; D gene unclear. The CDR3 runs to 15 residues. Trimming shortened V by 3 bases and J by 2 bases, and 8 bases separated the two germline ends. CDR3 in amino acids: CASSLAAPGANVLTF. The CDR3 coding sequence is TGTGCCAGCAGTTTGGCAGCCCCTGGGGCCAACGTCCTGACTTTC.

J is TRBJ2-2 and V is TRBV5-1, with D possibly matching TRBD2 (6 bases). The CDR3 loop spans 15 amino acids. V was clipped by 4 bases and J by 4 bases, with 14 bases between them. Per the germline V gene, CDR1 is SGHRS and CDR2 is YFSETQ. CDR3 DNA: TGCGCCAGCAGCCAGGAGGGCCGGCGCACCGGGGAGCTGTTTTTT. Translation: CASSQEGRRTGELFF.

The chain combines TRBV4-3 with TRBJ1-5, with D perhaps TRBD1 (5 bases). The germline CDR1 and CDR2 sequences are LGHNA and YSLEER. V lost 2 bases and J 6 bases, leaving 17 bases between the germline ends. The CDR3 consists of 16 residues. CDR3 residues: CASSQNPADTRQPQHF. CDR3 in DNA: TGCGCCAGCAGCCAAAACCCCGCGGACACCCGTCAGCCCCAGCATTTT.

This clonotype was detected a few times. This rearrangement joins TRBV29-1 to TRBJ2-7; the match to TRBD2 covers 7 bases. V shed 4 bases and J 3 bases; nucleotides not matched to a gene: 3. The CDR3 spans 12 residues. Looked up from germline, CDR1 is SQVTM and CDR2 is ANQGSEA. The CDR3 loop is CSVGAGFYEQYF. Here the CDR3 DNA reads TGCAGCGTTGGAGCGGGATTCTACGAGCAGTACTTC.

This clonotype was seen once. This sequence joins TRBV18 and TRBJ2-7; D may be TRBD1 (6 bases). The CDR3 loop spans 15 amino acids. Germline V gives CDR1 KGHSH, CDR2 LQKENI. The V end lost 2 bases, the J end lost 4 bases, and 15 bases lay between the germline ends. CDR3 DNA: TGTGCCAGCTCACCAACGACAGGTGAGGCTTACGAGCAGTACTTC. Translating gives CASSPTTGEAYEQYF.

The V call is TRBV20-1, the J call TRBJ2-5, with D perhaps matching TRBD1 (5 bases). From germline, CDR1 is DFQATT and CDR2 SNEGSKA (reference sequence). The CDR3 consists of 12 residues. V was clipped by 1 base and J by 5 bases, with 8 bases between them. This CDR3 is CSARGQSETQYF. As DNA, the CDR3 is TGCAGTGCTAGAGGACAGTCCGAGACCCAGTACTTC.

This clonotype appeared a few times. The V gene is TRBV21-1, the J gene TRBJ2-3; the D call in the table, TRBD2, was not verified against the DNA. TRBV21-1 is termed a pseudogene. CDR3 size: 17 residues. CDR3 DNA: TGTGCCAGCAGCTGGACAGAAGCGGGAGGGGTGACAGATACGCAGTATTTT. Translated, it gives CASSWTEAGGVTDTQYF.

Note on this clonotype: No conserved phenylalanine or tryptophan ends this CDR3, so it is likely a read error. The V and J genes are TRBV28 and TRBJ2-7; 12 bases are shared with TRBD1. The V and J ends lost 4 bases and 5 bases, in that order; junction bases with no gene match: 6. Per germline, CDR1 MDHEN and CDR2 SYDVKM. The CDR3 runs to 15 residues. CDR3 amino acids: CASSSVGTGGHEQYL. The CDR3 region has the DNA TGTGCCAGCAGTTCTGTGGGGACAGGGGGCCACGAGCAGTACCTC.

CDR3 DNA sequence: TGTGCCAGCAGTGTTGACTTGCGGGGGGGGACCGGGGAGCTGTTTTTT. This sequence encodes CASSVDLRGGTGELFF. This chain joins TRBV2 and TRBJ2-2; 9 bases line up with TRBD2. With 4 bases clipped from V and 5 bases from J, the junction kept 8 bases outside the gene matches. This CDR3 comprises 16 residues. CDR1 SNHLY and CDR2 FYNNEI come from the germline V gene.

This clonotype appeared a few times. This chain uses TRBV20-1 with TRBJ1-1, with a tentative D call TRBD1 (6 bases). The V gene's germline CDR1 is DFQATT and CDR2 SNEGSKA (reference sequence). V lost 5 bases, J lost 4 bases, and 17 bases lay in between. The CDR3 sequence is 14 residues long. CDR3 bases: TGCAGTGCTCAGGGGCCGGGCCCCGCCACTGAAGCTTTCTTT. It encodes CSAQGPGPATEAFF.

The chain joins TRBV5-6 to TRBJ2-1; D ambiguous. In germline, CDR1 is SGHDT, CDR2 YYEEEE. The CDR3 covers 16 residues. V was shortened by 4 bases and J by 0 bases, with 14 bases between the two germline ends. CDR3 loop: CASSLRPTSSYNEQFF. The CDR3 DNA reads as TGTGCCAGCAGCCTTCGCCCCACAAGCTCCTACAATGAGCAGTTCTTC. Combining the CDR3 with reference TRBV5-6 and TRBJ2-1 gives the whole variable domain DAGVTQSPTHLIKTRGQQVTLRCSPKSGHDTVSWYQQALGQGPQFIFQYYEEEERQRGNFPDRFSGHQFPNYSSELNVNALLLGDSALYLCASSLRPTSSYNEQFFGPGTRLTVL.

The V gene is TRBV6-2 or TRBV6-3, the J gene TRBJ1-5; 8 nucleotides agree with TRBD1. Germline assignment: CDR1 MNHEY and CDR2 SVGEGT. The CDR3 loop spans 14 amino acids. Trimming took 4 bases from V and 3 from J; bases not matched to a gene: 2. CDR3 in DNA: TGTGCCAGCAGTTGGGACAGGTTCAATCAGCCCCAGCATTTT. As protein: CASSWDRFNQPQHF.

This clonotype was seen only a few times. The rearrangement uses TRBV4-1 and TRBJ2-4; weak D call: TRBD1 (6 bases). This CDR3 spans 14 amino acids. Germline CDR1 is MGHRA and CDR2 is YSYEKL. Between the trimmed V and J ends, which lost 2 bases and 4 bases, there was a span of 9 bases. The CDR3 region has the DNA TGCGCCAGCAGCCAACCGGGACAAAAAAACATTCAGTACTTC. Its protein product is CASSQPGQKNIQYF.

The J gene is TRBJ1-4, the V gene TRBV7-6; 7 bases line up with TRBD1. This CDR3 is 15 amino acids long. The germline V gene encodes CDR1 SGHVS and CDR2 FNYEAQ. V was clipped by 5 bases and J by 0 bases; unmatched bases: 3. The CDR3 region is CASSGGQPTNEKLFF. The CDR3 bases are TGTGCCAGCAGCGGGGGACAGCCAACTAATGAAAAACTGTTTTTT.

The rearrangement uses TRBV20-1 and TRBJ2-7; possible D gene TRBD1, 6 bases. V was clipped by 6 bases and J by 2 bases, with 14 bases between them. Germline lookup yields CDR1 DFQATT and CDR2 SNEGSKA (reference sequence). The CDR3 loop spans 13 amino acids. The CDR3 region has the DNA TGCAGTGCAAATACAGGGACCCCCTACGAGCAGTACTTC. The encoded protein is CSANTGTPYEQYF.

The J gene is TRBJ2-7, the V gene TRBV27; D assignment may be TRBD1 or TRBD2 (6 bases each). Between the trimmed V and J ends, which lost 6 bases and 5 bases, there was a span of 20 bases. CDR1 and CDR2 (germline): MNHEY, SMNVEV (reference sequence). This CDR3 is built from 15 residues. CDR3 sequence: CASRTKGGSHNEQYF. The DNA of the CDR3 is TGTGCCAGCAGAACCAAGGGGGGATCCCACAACGAGCAGTACTTC.

V and J are TRBV12-3 or TRBV12-4 and TRBJ2-7; tentatively, D is TRBD1 or TRBD2 (5 bases each). The CDR3 has 15 amino acids. Trimming left V 5 bases short and J 5 bases short, with 19 bases between. CDR3 sequence reads: CASSPTVGVGDEQYF. The CDR3 region has the DNA TGTGCCAGCAGTCCGACCGTAGGTGTGGGGGACGAGCAGTACTTC.

The chain links TRBV12-3 or TRBV12-4 to TRBJ2-6; D unclear. The CDR3 extends over 14 amino acids. The ends were cut back, 4 bases at V and 1 base at J, with 5 bases in the middle. Here the CDR3 DNA reads TGTGCCAGCAGTTGGCGTTCTGGGGCCAACGTCCTGACTTTC. It encodes CASSWRSGANVLTF.

This clonotype was recorded many times. This chain connects TRBV12-3 or TRBV12-4 to TRBJ1-2; the match to TRBD1 covers 8 bases. With V trimmed by 6 bases and J by 7 bases, 4 bases remained unmatched. This CDR3 is 12 amino acids long. The CDR3 DNA is TGTGCCAGCAGAGAAGGACAGGGTGGCTACACCTTC. This codes for CASREGQGGYTF.

This clonotype was seen a few times. The chain couples TRBV18 to TRBJ2-7, with a weak D call TRBD1 (6 bases). Per germline, CDR1 KGHSH and CDR2 LQKENI. V was pared by 3 bases and J by 2 bases, with 17 bases between. The CDR3 loop spans 16 amino acids. The CDR3 loop is CASSPSLGQKAYEQYF. The CDR3 DNA is TGTGCCAGCTCACCGAGCTTAGGACAGAAAGCCTACGAGCAGTACTTC.

In its sample, this clonotype was seen a few times. This chain joins TRBV5-1 and TRBJ2-5, with 9 bases aligning to TRBD1. V trimming: 4 bases; J trimming: 5 bases; junction bases outside the gene matches: 6. This CDR3 region has 14 residues. CDR1 and CDR2 (germline): SGHRS, YFSETQ. The CDR3 DNA follows: TGCGCCAGCAGCCCGACAGGGGGTCGGGAGACCCAGTACTTC. It specifies CASSPTGGRETQYF.

The chain links TRBV30 to TRBJ2-7; D might be TRBD1 (6 bases). The CDR3 has 13 amino acids. Trimming removed 1 base at V and 7 bases at J, with 14 bases between. CDR1 and CDR2 from the germline V gene are GTSNPN and SVGIG (reference sequence). The CDR3, as DNA: TGTGCCTGGAGTGACAGGGACCCTAGAGAGCAGTACTTC. Protein: CAWSDRDPREQYF.

In its sample, this clonotype was seen a few times. The chain carries TRBV5-4 and TRBJ2-1; 8 bases agree with TRBD2. V gave up 2 bases and J gave up 5 bases; unmatched junction bases: 3. This CDR3 contains 14 residues. Looked up from germline, CDR1 is SGHNT and CDR2 is YYREEE (reference sequence). CDR3 sequence (DNA): TGTGCCAGCAGCTTACTAGCGGAGCACAATGAGCAGTTCTTC. This codes for CASSLLAEHNEQFF.